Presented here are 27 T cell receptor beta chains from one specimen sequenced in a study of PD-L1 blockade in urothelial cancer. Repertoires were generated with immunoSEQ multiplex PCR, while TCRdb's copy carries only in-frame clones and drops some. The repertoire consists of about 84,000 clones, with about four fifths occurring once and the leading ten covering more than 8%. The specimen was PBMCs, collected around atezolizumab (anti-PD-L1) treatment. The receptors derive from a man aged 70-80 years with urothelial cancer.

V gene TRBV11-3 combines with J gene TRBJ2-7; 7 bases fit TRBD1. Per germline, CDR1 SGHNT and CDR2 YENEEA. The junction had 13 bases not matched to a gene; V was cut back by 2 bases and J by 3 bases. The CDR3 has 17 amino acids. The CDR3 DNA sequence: TGTGCCAGCAGCTTAATGACAGGGAATCAAGAATTCTACGAGCAGTACTTC. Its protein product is CASSLMTGNQEFYEQYF.

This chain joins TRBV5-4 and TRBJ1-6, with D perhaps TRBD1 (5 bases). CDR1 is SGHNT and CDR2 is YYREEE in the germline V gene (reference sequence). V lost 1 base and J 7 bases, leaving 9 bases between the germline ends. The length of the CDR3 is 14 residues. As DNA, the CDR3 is TGTGCCAGCAGCTTGACAGGCCAGAATTCACCCCTCCACTTT. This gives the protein CASSLTGQNSPLHF.

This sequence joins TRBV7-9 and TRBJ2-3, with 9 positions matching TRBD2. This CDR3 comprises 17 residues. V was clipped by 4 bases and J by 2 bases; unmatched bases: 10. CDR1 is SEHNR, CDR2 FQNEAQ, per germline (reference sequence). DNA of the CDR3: TGTGCCAGCAGCTCAACCGGACTAGCGATCTTCACAGATACGCAGTATTTT. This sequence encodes CASSSTGLAIFTDTQYF.

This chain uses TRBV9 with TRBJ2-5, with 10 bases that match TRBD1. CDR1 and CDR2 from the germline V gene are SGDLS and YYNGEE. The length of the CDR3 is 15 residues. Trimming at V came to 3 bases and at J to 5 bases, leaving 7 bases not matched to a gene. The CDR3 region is CASSAWDRGSETQYF. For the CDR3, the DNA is TGTGCCAGCAGCGCCTGGGACAGGGGATCGGAGACCCAGTACTTC. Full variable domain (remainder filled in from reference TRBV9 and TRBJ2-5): DSGVTQTPKHLITATGQRVTLRCSPRSGDLSVYWYQQSLDQGLQFLIQYYNGEERAKGNILERFSAQQFPDLHSELNLSSLELGDSALYFCASSAWDRGSETQYFGPGTRLLVL.

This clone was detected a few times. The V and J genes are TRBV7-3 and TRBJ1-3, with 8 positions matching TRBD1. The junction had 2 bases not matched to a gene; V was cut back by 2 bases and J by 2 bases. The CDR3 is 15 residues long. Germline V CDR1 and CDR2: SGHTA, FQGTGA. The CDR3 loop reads CASSLDRGTGNTIYF. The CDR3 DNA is TGTGCCAGCAGCTTAGACAGGGGAACTGGAAACACCATATATTTT. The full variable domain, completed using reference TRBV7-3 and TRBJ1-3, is GAGVSQTPSNKVTEKGKYVELRCDPISGHTALYWYRQSLGQGPEFLIYFQGTGAADDSGLPNDRFFAVRPEGSVSTLKIQRTERGDSAVYLCASSLDRGTGNTIYFGEGSWLTVV.

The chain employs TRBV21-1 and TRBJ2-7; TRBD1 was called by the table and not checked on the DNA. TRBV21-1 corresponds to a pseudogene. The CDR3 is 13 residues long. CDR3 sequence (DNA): TGTGCCAGCAGCAAAGACAGCTCCTACGAGCAGTACTTC. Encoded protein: CASSKDSSYEQYF.

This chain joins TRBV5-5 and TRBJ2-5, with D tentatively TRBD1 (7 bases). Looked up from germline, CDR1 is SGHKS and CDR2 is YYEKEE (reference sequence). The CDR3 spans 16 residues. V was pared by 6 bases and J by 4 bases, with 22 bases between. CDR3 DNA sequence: TGTGCCAGCACCCGTGGGGCAGGGGGGATGTCAGAGACCCAGTACTTC. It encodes CASTRGAGGMSETQYF. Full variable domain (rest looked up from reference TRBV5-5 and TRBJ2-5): DAGVTQSPTHLIKTRGQQVTLRCSPISGHKSVSWYQQVLGQGPQFIFQYYEKEERGRGNFPDRFSARQFPNYSSELNVNALLLGDSALYLCASTRGAGGMSETQYFGPGTRLLVL.

The CDR3 nucleotides read TGCGCCAGCAGCTCACTAGCGGGAGGAACCTACGAGCAGTACTTC. Encoded protein: CASSSLAGGTYEQYF. The V gene is TRBV5-1, the J gene TRBJ2-7, with 12 bases matching TRBD2. The trim removed 3 bases at V and 2 bases at J, leaving 3 bases unmatched. CDR3 size: 15 residues. Per the germline V gene, CDR1 is SGHRS and CDR2 is YFSETQ.

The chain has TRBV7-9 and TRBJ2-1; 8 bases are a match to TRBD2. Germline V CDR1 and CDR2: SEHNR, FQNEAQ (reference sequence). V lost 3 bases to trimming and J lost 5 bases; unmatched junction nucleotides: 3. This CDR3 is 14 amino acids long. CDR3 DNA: TGTGCCAGCAGCTTTGGACTAGCAGACAATGAGCAGTTCTTC. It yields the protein CASSFGLADNEQFF.

Here the CDR3 DNA reads TGCGCCAGCAGCCAAGGTGGGAGAACCACAGATACGCAGTATTTT. As protein: CASSQGGRTTDTQYF. The V call is TRBV4-3, the J call TRBJ2-3, with D tentatively TRBD2 (5 bases). The germline CDR1 and CDR2 sequences are LGHNA and YSLEER. Trimming took off 1 base at V and 2 bases at J, with 10 bases between the two ends. The CDR3 loop spans 15 amino acids.

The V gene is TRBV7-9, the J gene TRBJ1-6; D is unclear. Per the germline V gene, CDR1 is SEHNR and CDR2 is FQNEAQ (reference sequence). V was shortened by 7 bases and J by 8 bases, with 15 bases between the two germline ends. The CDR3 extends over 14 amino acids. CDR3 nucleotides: TGTGCCAGCACCGAGCTAATTCGGGATTCACCCCTCCACTTT. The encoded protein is CASTELIRDSPLHF.

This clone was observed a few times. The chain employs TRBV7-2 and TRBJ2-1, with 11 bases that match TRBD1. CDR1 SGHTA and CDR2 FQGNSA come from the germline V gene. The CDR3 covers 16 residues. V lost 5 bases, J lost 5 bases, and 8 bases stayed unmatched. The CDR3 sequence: CASSGTGGLRNNEQFF. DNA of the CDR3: TGTGCCAGCAGCGGGACAGGGGGGTTGAGGAACAATGAGCAGTTCTTC.

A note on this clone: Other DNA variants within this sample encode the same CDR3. The CDR3 reads CASSLGSLEETQYF. In nucleotides, the CDR3 is TGCGCCAGCAGCTTGGGGAGTCTCGAAGAGACCCAGTACTTC. J is TRBJ2-5 and V is TRBV5-1; the D is unclear. Per the germline V gene, CDR1 is SGHRS and CDR2 is YFSETQ. The CDR3 spans 14 residues. V was trimmed by 0 bases and J by 3 bases, leaving 9 bases between them.

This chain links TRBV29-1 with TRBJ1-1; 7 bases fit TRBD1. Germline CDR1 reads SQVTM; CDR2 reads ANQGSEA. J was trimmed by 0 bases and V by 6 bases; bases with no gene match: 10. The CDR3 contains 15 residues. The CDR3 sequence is CSVDRAQRMNTEAFF. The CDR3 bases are TGCAGCGTCGACAGGGCCCAGAGAATGAACACTGAAGCTTTCTTT.

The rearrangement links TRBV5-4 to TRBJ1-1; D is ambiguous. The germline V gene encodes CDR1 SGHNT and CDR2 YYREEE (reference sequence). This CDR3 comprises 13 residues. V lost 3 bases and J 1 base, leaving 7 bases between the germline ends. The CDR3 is CASSSTENTEAFF. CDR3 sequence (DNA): TGTGCCAGCAGCTCAACAGAGAACACTGAAGCTTTCTTT.

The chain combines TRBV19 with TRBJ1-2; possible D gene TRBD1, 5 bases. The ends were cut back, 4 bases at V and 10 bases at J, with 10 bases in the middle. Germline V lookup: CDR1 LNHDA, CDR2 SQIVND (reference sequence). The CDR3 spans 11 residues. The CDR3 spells CASSTKTVYTF. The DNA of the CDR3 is TGTGCCAGTAGTACAAAGACAGTCTACACCTTC.

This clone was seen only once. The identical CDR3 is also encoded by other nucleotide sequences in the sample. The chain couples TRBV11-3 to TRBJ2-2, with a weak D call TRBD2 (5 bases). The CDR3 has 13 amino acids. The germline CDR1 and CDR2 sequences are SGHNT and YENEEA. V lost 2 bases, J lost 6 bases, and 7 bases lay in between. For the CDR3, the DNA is TGTGCCAGCAGCTTAACGAGGGCCGGGGAGCTGTTTTTT. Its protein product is CASSLTRAGELFF.

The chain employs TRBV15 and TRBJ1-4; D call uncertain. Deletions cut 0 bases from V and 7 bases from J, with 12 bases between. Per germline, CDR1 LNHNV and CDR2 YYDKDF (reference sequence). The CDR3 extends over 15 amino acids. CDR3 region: CATSRDLEGGEKLFF. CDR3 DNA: TGTGCCACCAGCAGAGATTTGGAAGGAGGTGAAAAACTGTTTTTT.

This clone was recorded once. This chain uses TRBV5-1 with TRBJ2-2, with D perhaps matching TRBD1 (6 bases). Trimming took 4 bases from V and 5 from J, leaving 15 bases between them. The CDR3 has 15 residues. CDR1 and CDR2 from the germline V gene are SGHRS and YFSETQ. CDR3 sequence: CASSPGESGTGELFF. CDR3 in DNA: TGCGCCAGCAGCCCAGGGGAAAGTGGTACCGGGGAGCTGTTTTTT.

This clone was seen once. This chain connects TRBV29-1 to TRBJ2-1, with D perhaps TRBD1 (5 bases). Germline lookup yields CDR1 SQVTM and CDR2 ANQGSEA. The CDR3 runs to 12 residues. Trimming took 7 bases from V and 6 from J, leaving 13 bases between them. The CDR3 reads CSAPTVGNEQFF. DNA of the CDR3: TGCAGCGCCCCGACAGTTGGCAATGAGCAGTTCTTC.

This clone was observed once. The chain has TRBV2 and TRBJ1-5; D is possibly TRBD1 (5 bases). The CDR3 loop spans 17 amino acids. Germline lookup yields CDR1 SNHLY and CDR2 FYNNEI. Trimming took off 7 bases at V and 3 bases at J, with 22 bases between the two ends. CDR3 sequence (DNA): TGTGCCAGCACCCAAACCCGGTCCCCAGGGCCCAATCAGCCCCAGCATTTT. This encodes CASTQTRSPGPNQPQHF. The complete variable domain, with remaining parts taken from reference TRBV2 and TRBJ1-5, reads EPEVTQTPSHQVTQMGQEVILRCVPISNHLYFYWYRQILGQKVEFLVSFYNNEISEKSEIFDDQFSVERPDGSNFTLKIRSTKLEDSAMYFCASTQTRSPGPNQPQHFGDGTRLSIL.

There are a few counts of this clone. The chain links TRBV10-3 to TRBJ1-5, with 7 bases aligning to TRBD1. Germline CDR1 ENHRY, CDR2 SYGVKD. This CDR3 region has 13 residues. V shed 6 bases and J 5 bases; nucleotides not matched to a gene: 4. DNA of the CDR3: TGTGCCATCAGAATTGACAGGGATCAGCCCCAGCATTTT. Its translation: CAIRIDRDQPQHF.

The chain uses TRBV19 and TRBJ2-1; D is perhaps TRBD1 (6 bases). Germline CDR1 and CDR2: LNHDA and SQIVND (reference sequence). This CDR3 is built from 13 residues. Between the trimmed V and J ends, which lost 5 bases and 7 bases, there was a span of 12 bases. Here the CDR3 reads CASSGTDRNEQFF. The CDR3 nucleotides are TGTGCCAGTAGTGGCACGGACAGAAATGAGCAGTTCTTC.

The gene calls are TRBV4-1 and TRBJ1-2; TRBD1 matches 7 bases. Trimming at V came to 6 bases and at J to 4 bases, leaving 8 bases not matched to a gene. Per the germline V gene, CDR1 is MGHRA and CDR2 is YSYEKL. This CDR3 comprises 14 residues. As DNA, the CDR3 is TGCGCCAGCAGTCCGGAATCAGGGGGCTATGGCTACACCTTC. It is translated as CASSPESGGYGYTF.

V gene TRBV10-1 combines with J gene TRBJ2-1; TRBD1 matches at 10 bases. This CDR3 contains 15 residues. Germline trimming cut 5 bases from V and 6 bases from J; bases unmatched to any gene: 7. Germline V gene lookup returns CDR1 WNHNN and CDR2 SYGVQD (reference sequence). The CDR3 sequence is CASSYSGTGVNEQFF. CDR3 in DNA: TGCGCCAGCAGTTATTCCGGGACAGGGGTCAATGAGCAGTTCTTC.

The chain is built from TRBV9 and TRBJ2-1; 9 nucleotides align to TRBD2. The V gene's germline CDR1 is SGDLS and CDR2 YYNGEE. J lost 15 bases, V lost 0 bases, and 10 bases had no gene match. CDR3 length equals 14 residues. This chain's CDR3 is CASSVDGAGGPLFF. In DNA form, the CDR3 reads TGTGCCAGCAGCGTAGACGGGGCGGGAGGGCCTCTGTTCTTC. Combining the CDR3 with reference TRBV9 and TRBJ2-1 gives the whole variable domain DSGVTQTPKHLITATGQRVTLRCSPRSGDLSVYWYQQSLDQGLQFLIQYYNGEERAKGNILERFSAQQFPDLHSELNLSSLELGDSALYFCASSVDGAGGPLFFGPGTRLTVL.

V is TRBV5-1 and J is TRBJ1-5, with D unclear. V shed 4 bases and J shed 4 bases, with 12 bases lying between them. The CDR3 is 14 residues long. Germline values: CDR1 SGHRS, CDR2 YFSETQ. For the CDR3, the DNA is TGCGCCAGCAGCGTATTCCCGGGGAATCAGCCCCAGCATTTT. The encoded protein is CASSVFPGNQPQHF.